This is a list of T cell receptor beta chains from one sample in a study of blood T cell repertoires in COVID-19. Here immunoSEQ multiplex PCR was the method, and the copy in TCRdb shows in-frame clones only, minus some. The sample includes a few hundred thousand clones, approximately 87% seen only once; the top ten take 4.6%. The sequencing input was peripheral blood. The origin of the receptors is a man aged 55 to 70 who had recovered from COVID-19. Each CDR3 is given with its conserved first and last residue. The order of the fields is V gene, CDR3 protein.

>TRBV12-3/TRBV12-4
CASSTAGVTEAFF
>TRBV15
CATSSYRGSGELFF
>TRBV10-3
CAITRGLSTDTQYF
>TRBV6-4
CASSLTGTSPTGELFF
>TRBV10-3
CAISEPGTGNTDTQYF
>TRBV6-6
CASSLGAGPHTDTQYF
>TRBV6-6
CASEDSSYEQYF
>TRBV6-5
CASSYVAGNEQFF
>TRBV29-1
CSVGAAVQETQYF
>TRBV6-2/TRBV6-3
CASSSGTSGGPNTGELFF
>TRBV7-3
CASSSAAGGDTGELFF
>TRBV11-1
CASSLGLAGGKFF
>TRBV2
CASSGQGANSPLHF
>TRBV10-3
CAISESMSRNEQFF
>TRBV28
CASSFGTQPQHF
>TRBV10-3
CAISVSGTSDEQYF
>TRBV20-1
CSAFLADTQYF
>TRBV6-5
CASSYGQGARETQYF
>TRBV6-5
CASSRYRDFEAFF
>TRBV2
CASSEALVGGSTEAFF
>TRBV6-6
CASSYNLAGKEKLFF
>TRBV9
CASSPTTSTGELFF
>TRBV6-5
CASRRTGGYEQYF
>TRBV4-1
CASSGLGVYQPQHF
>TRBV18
CASSSTGGAGELFF
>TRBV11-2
CASSLVGQGSTEAFF
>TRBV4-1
CASSQHSGTGTTDTQYF
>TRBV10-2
CASGGDSRYTDTQYF
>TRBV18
CASSPLPGQGKNQPQHF
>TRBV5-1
CASSLAGTTGELFF
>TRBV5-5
CATLRGDVSTDTQYF